This TCR beta chain was obtained from a study of identical twins. The length of the CDR3 is 15 residues. Per germline, CDR1 LNHNV and CDR2 YYDKDF (reference sequence). Trimming cost V 0 bases and J 6 bases; bases outside gene matches: 5. Unique molecular identifiers were present on the cDNA, and a universal primer site came from template switching. From the 5' RACE reads, TCRdb called clonotypes with MiXCR, one entry per CDR3 protein. The table has roughly 470,000 distinct CDR3 sequences, 14% seen once. The same data also contributed to another study, on yellow fever vaccine responses in identical twins.

The J gene is TRBJ2-7, the V gene TRBV15, with 10 positions matching TRBD2. The clonotype was recovered from a woman aged 18-30 years in good health. The sequencing input was CD4+ T cells sorted from blood. The CDR3 is CATSRDRGLAFEQYF. The CDR3, as DNA: TGTGCCACCAGCAGAGATCGGGGACTAGCGTTCGAGCAGTACTTC.